The 6 T cell receptor beta chains below were found in one sample sequenced in a study of blood T cell repertoires in COVID-19. Using immunoSEQ multiplex PCR, the repertoire was profiled, and TCRdb retains in-frame clones only, with some absent. The top ten hold roughly 2% of the sample, which has around 180,000 clones, less than 90% seen once. The sample was peripheral blood. The receptors derive from a man in his 70s with active or convalescent COVID-19.

This clone has only one observation. V and J are TRBV14 and TRBJ1-6; no definite D call. The V and J ends lost 10 bases and 3 bases respectively, with 10 bases between them. The CDR3 is 13 amino acids. The germline CDR1 and CDR2 sequences are SGHDN and FVKESK. CDR3 in DNA: TGTGCCACCGGGAGGGACTATAATTCACCCCTCCACTTT. This sequence encodes CATGRDYNSPLHF. The full variable domain, its missing parts supplied by reference TRBV14 and TRBJ1-6, is EAGVTQFPSHSVIEKGQTVTLRCDPISGHDNLYWYRRVMGKEIKFLLHFVKESKQDESGMPNNRFLAERTGGTYSTLKVQPAELEDSGVYFCATGRDYNSPLHFGNGTRLTVT.

The chain has TRBV28 and TRBJ2-4; the D gene is possibly TRBD1 (6 bases). The CDR3 extends over 11 amino acids. The germline gives CDR1 MDHEN, CDR2 SYDVKM. Deletions cut 5 bases from V and 15 bases from J, with 14 bases between. DNA for the CDR3: TGTGCCAGCAGTACCACAGGGTTCGGGTACTTC. It specifies CASSTTGFGYF.

V gene TRBV6-4 combines with J gene TRBJ2-1, with 8 bases matching TRBD2. V was pared by 2 bases and J by 5 bases, with 5 bases of the junction left unmatched. The CDR3 contains 15 residues. Germline V gene data show CDR1 as MRHNA and CDR2 as SNTAGT. This CDR3 is CASSDQAGDHNEQFF. Written as DNA, the CDR3 is TGTGCCAGCAGTGACCAAGCGGGGGACCACAATGAGCAGTTCTTC.

The chain employs TRBV10-3 and TRBJ2-3, with D possibly matching TRBD2 (5 bases). Per germline, CDR1 ENHRY and CDR2 SYGVKD. Trimming shortened V by 4 bases and J by 0 bases, and 14 bases separated the two germline ends. The CDR3 loop spans 16 amino acids. The CDR3 spells CAISVPGVASTDTQYF. CDR3 coding DNA: TGTGCCATCAGTGTGCCCGGGGTAGCAAGCACAGATACGCAGTATTTT.

The rearrangement links TRBV2 to TRBJ1-5; 9 bases align to TRBD1. Per germline, CDR1 SNHLY and CDR2 FYNNEI. With 2 bases clipped from V and 1 base from J, the junction kept 9 bases outside the gene matches. This CDR3 is built from 18 residues. The CDR3 loop is CASSEPPGQGVSNQPQHF. The CDR3 DNA is TGTGCCAGCAGTGAACCGCCGGGACAGGGAGTAAGCAATCAGCCCCAGCATTTT.

V and J are TRBV4-3 and TRBJ2-7; D is unclear. From germline, CDR1 is LGHNA and CDR2 YSLEER. With 0 bases removed from V and 5 bases from J, the gap between germline ends came to 8 bases. The length of the CDR3 is 13 residues. The CDR3 DNA is TGCGCCAGCAGCCAAGATGAGGATAACGAGCAGTACTTC. Its translation: CASSQDEDNEQYF.